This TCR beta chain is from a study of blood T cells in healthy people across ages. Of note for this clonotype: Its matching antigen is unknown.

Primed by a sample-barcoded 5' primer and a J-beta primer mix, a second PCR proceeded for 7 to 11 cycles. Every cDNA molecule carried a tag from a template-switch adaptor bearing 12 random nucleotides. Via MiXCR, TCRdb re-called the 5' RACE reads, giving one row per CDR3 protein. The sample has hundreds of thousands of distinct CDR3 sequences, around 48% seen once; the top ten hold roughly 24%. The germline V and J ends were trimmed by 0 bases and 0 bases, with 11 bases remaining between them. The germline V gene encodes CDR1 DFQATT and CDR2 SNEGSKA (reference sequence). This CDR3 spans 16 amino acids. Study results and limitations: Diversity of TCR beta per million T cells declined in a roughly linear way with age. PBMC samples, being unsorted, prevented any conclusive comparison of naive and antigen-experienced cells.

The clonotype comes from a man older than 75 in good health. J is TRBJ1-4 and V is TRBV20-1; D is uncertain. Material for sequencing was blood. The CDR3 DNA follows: TGCAGTGCTAGAGATCCTGGGTTTGCAACTAATGAAAAACTGTTTTTT. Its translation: CSARDPGFATNEKLFF.